The clone carrying this T cell receptor (beta chain) was seen a few times. Its antigen remains unknown. This sample was taken from a study of OX40 agonist ivuxolimab in advanced cancers. In the study overall: Partial responses were achieved by three patients, of whom one had hepatocellular carcinoma and two had cutaneous melanoma.

Overall study findings and caveats: The CD4+ and CD8+ T cells in the blood had expanded clonally by week 6 at 0.1 to 3.0 mg/kg.

Libraries were prepared by immunoSEQ multiplex PCR; TCRdb keeps only in-frame clonotypes and omits some of them. The sample includes about 50,000 clones, approximately 80% seen only once; the top ten take around 4.2%. V lost 2 bases and J 2 bases, leaving 17 bases between the germline ends. This CDR3 comprises 17 residues. CDR1 and CDR2 from the germline V gene are SGHNT and YYREEE (reference sequence). The chain couples TRBV5-4 to TRBJ1-3; D remains ambiguous. The sequences come from CD4+ or CD8+ T cells sorted from blood, collected in a trial of the OX40 agonist ivuxolimab. The receptor was derived from an adult with an advanced solid tumor such as melanoma, head and neck, liver or kidney cancer. For the CDR3, the DNA is TGTGCCAGCAGCTTCGGTGTTCCAGGCCTAACTGGAAACACCATATATTTT. This sequence encodes CASSFGVPGLTGNTIYF.